The present T cell receptor (beta chain) was sequenced within a study of T cells in Graves' hyperthyroidism and ophthalmopathy. Study results and limitations: Expanded thyroid clonotypes (above 0.001) were mostly also found in blood.

Hyperthyroidism patients were newly diagnosed, had disease duration under 2 months, and were aged 18 to 65 years. Patients with uncontrolled infections, other autoimmune diseases, pregnancy or lactation were excluded. The source material, RNA transcripts, was used to amplify TCR beta CDR3 regions. The TCR CDR3 was amplified in a first-round RT-PCR using the HTBI primer set. MiXCR, run by TCRdb on the multiplex PCR reads, gives a single entry per CDR3 protein. The table lists under 450,000 distinct CDR3 sequences, roughly 13% of them singletons. As regards this clonotype: The target antigen is unknown.

CDR1 and CDR2 from the germline V gene are MNHEY and SMNVEV (reference sequence). The CDR3 totals 14 residues. J gave up 2 bases and V 5 bases, and 4 bases lay outside the gene matches. Input material: blood. This TCR derives from a man aged 25 to 40 with Graves' hyperthyroidism that later progressed to Graves' ophthalmopathy. The gene calls are TRBV27 and TRBJ2-7, with TRBD2 identical over 9 bases. The CDR3, as DNA: TGTGCCAGCAGTATGGGCGGGGGGGCCTACGAGCAGTACTTC. The encoded protein is CASSMGGGAYEQYF.